This TCR beta chain was sequenced during a study of T cells in localized non-small cell lung cancer. Clones were sequenced by immunoSEQ multiplex PCR, and TCRdb holds only the in-frame ones, with some missing. The data show some 15,000 clones, with over 70% seen just once and under 40% held by the top ten. A word on this clone: Its antigen is as yet unknown.

V lost 0 bases and J lost 2, with 11 bases in between. Germline CDR1 reads LNHDA; CDR2 reads SQIVND (reference sequence). This CDR3 has 15 residues. Points from the study as a whole: As only one tumor region underwent sequencing, heterogeneity remains possible. Clonality of T cells reached its maximum in uninvolved adjacent lung, surpassing tumor. Median detection of top 100 tumor clones in adjacent lung was 55 to 60 clones. A denser population of T cells in blood accompanied longer overall survival.

The rearrangement joins TRBV19 to TRBJ2-7; no definite D call. This specimen was peripheral blood, taken before any cancer treatment. This sequence was found in a male donor at least 60 years old with stage I lung adenocarcinoma. In DNA form, the CDR3 reads TGTGCCAGTAGTATAGATATGGGCAGAACCTACGAGCAGTACTTC. Translating it yields CASSIDMGRTYEQYF.